These 24 T cell receptor beta chains share one sample of origin, sequenced in a study of blood T cells in healthy people across ages. The use of a sample-barcoded 5' primer and a J-beta primer mix characterized a second PCR of roughly 7 to 12 cycles. TCRdb reprocessed the 5' RACE reads via MiXCR and lists one record per CDR3 protein. The repertoire holds 630,000 or so distinct CDR3 sequences, with roughly 31% as singletons. Input material: blood. These receptors came from a woman older than 75 in good health.

This clonotype was found many times. This chain connects TRBV9 to TRBJ2-1; a possible D gene is TRBD2 (7 bases). The germline V and J ends were trimmed by 4 bases and 7 bases, with 18 bases remaining between them. The CDR3 runs 15 residues. CDR1 and CDR2 from the germline V gene are SGDLS and YYNGEE. The CDR3 here is CASSYLGGGRNEQFF. DNA of the CDR3: TGTGCCAGCAGCTACTTGGGGGGGGGCAGAAATGAGCAGTTCTTC.

This clonotype was seen ten or more times. The chain joins TRBV12-3 or TRBV12-4 to TRBJ2-3; no firm D call. The CDR3 totals 14 residues. Trimming removed 4 bases from V and 2 bases from J, with 10 bases in between. The CDR3 here is CASSSTTYTDTQYF. The CDR3 region has the DNA TGTGCCAGCAGTTCGACGACTTACACAGATACGCAGTATTTT.

About this clonotype: A read error may explain this, as a much larger clone is one base away. This chain links TRBV20-1 with TRBJ2-1; 7 bases are a match to TRBD1. The J call is in doubt because the DNA end fits TRBJ2-7 better. Germline V CDR1 and CDR2: DFQATT, SNEGSKA (reference sequence). This CDR3 has 14 residues. The CDR3 DNA is TGCAGTGCTAGAGGCCTACAGGGGTTCAATGAGCAGTACTTC. It translates to CSARGLQGFNEQYF.

Concerning this clonotype: This may arise from a read error, as a much more abundant clone is one base away. J is TRBJ2-3 and V is TRBV15; TRBD2 is a possible D gene (5 bases). Germline CDR1 reads LNHNV; CDR2 reads YYDKDF (reference sequence). This CDR3 spans 15 amino acids. The DNA for the CDR3 is TGTGCCACCGGCAGAGCCTTAGACTACACAGATACGCAGTATTTT. It yields the protein CATGRALDYTDTQYF.

This clonotype was counted a few times. The chain has TRBV6-5 and TRBJ1-2; D may be TRBD1 (5 bases). The V end was cut by 2 bases, the J end by 7 bases, with 23 bases between. Germline lookup yields CDR1 MNHEY and CDR2 SVGAGI. The CDR3 spans 17 residues. The DNA of the CDR3 is TGTGCCAGCAGTTACACCAGAGGAGGGGAAAGGGGTGGTGGCTACACCTTC. This gives the protein CASSYTRGGERGGGYTF.

About this clonotype: A much larger clone lies a single base off, so this may be a read error. The chain is built from TRBV4-1 and TRBJ2-1; D is perhaps TRBD2 (6 bases). The CDR3 sequence is 16 residues long. Germline V gives CDR1 MGHRA, CDR2 YSYEKL. The DNA for the CDR3 is TGCGCCAGCAGCCTAATAAGCGGACTAACCCCCCGTGAGCGGTTCTTC. Translating it yields CASSLISGLTPRERFF.

Only a few counts were recorded for this clonotype. The V call is TRBV5-4, the J call TRBJ2-7, with 14 bases identical to TRBD2. The CDR3 is 16 residues long. CDR1 is SGHNT, CDR2 YYREEE, per germline (reference sequence). V lost 4 bases and J lost 7; bases outside the gene matches: 10. CDR3 sequence reads: CASSVWTSGGPGEQYF. CDR3 bases: TGTGCCAGCAGCGTCTGGACTAGCGGGGGGCCGGGGGAGCAGTACTTC.

This clonotype was picked up many times. This rearrangement joins TRBV5-8 to TRBJ1-2; D is uncertain. The ends were cut back, 4 bases at V and 4 bases at J, with 14 bases in the middle. The germline V gene encodes CDR1 SGHTS and CDR2 YDEGEE. The CDR3 is made up of 14 amino acids. CDR3 protein: CASSADLVIYGYTF. The CDR3 nucleotides are TGTGCCAGCAGCGCCGACCTAGTTATCTATGGCTACACCTTC.

The gene calls are TRBV7-9 and TRBJ1-2, with TRBD1 as a possible D gene (5 bases). The CDR3 contains 14 residues. Trimming cost V 1 base and J 4 bases, with 10 bases left between them. Per the germline V gene, CDR1 is SEHNR and CDR2 is FQNEAQ (reference sequence). CDR3 coding DNA: TGTGCCAGCAGCTTAGTACAGGATACCTATGGCTACACCTTC. This translates into CASSLVQDTYGYTF.

This clonotype was observed at least ten times. J is TRBJ2-5 and V is TRBV5-1; TRBD2 matches 9 bases. This CDR3 is 15 amino acids long. Losses at the gene ends were 4 bases for V and 2 bases for J; bases not matched to a gene: 6. Germline V CDR1 and CDR2: SGHRS, YFSETQ. The CDR3 protein is CASSHGTSPQETQYF. The CDR3 coding sequence is TGCGCCAGCAGCCACGGGACTAGCCCGCAAGAGACCCAGTACTTC. The whole variable domain, filled in from reference TRBV5-1 and TRBJ2-5, reads KAGVTQTPRYLIKTRGQQVTLSCSPISGHRSVSWYQQTPGQGLQFLFEYFSETQRNKGNFPGRFSGRQFSNSRSEMNVSTLELGDSALYLCASSHGTSPQETQYFGPGTRLLVL.

This clonotype was seen repeatedly, ten times or more. The gene calls are TRBV20-1 and TRBJ1-5, with 9 nucleotides matching TRBD1. The V and J ends lost 5 bases and 3 bases, in that order; junction bases with no gene match: 5. The CDR3 has 14 amino acids. CDR1 is DFQATT, CDR2 SNEGSKA, per germline (reference sequence). The CDR3 spells CSAHGTGNNQPQHF. Here the CDR3 DNA reads TGCAGTGCTCACGGGACAGGGAACAATCAGCCCCAGCATTTT.

This clonotype was found many times. A much larger clone lies a single base off, so this may be a read error. V and J are TRBV10-3 and TRBJ2-3; TRBD2 matches 7 bases. The CDR3 extends over 13 amino acids. V was pared by 6 bases and J by 1 base, with 1 base of the junction left unmatched. Germline lookup yields CDR1 ENHRY and CDR2 SYGVKD. The chain's CDR3 is CAIRGGGTDTQYF. The CDR3 nucleotides are TGTGCCATCAGGGGGGGGGGCACAGATACGCAGTATTTT.

There are many counts of this clonotype. The junction shows a germline mismatch at one end, possibly a read error. This rearrangement joins TRBV9 to TRBJ2-1, with 8 positions matching TRBD2. Germline lookup yields CDR1 SGDLS and CDR2 YYNGEE. The CDR3 spans 17 residues. The CDR3 coding sequence is TGTGCCAGCAGCGTAGAAGGCGGGGGGCCCTCCGACAATGAGCAGTTCTTC. As protein: CASSVEGGGPSDNEQFF.

The rearrangement uses TRBV9 and TRBJ2-2; TRBD2 matches at 14 bases. This CDR3 is 17 amino acids long. The V and J ends lost 1 base and 4 bases, in that order; junction bases with no gene match: 3. Germline values: CDR1 SGDLS, CDR2 YYNGEE. The CDR3 DNA reads as TGTGCCAGCAGCGTAAGGGGACTAGCGGGAGCCACCGGGGAGCTGTTTTTT. This encodes CASSVRGLAGATGELFF.

This clonotype was picked up many times. The chain employs TRBV7-2 and TRBJ2-7, with D possibly TRBD2 on 5 matching bases. Germline-derived CDR1 and CDR2 are SGHTA and FQGNSA. V was pared by 1 base and J by 0 bases, with 13 bases between. The CDR3 length is 16 residues. The CDR3 bases are TGTGCCAGCAGCTTAGAACCGGGGATCCCCTCCTACGAGCAGTACTTC. It is translated as CASSLEPGIPSYEQYF.

The table lists this clonotype with many counts. The V call is TRBV4-3, the J call TRBJ2-7, with D possibly matching TRBD2 (5 bases). Germline CDR1 is LGHNA and CDR2 is YSLEER. The CDR3 covers 14 residues. The V end lost 3 bases, the J end lost 6 bases, and 15 bases lay between the germline ends. The CDR3 loop is CASSHAGEGSEQYF. Written as DNA, the CDR3 is TGCGCCAGCAGCCACGCAGGAGAGGGAAGCGAGCAGTACTTC.

Ten or more counts support this clonotype. The J gene is TRBJ1-6, the V gene TRBV20-1; D gene unclear. CDR3 length: 13 amino acids. Germline V CDR1 and CDR2: DFQATT, SNEGSKA (reference sequence). The V end was cut by 7 bases, the J end by 1 base, with 8 bases between. CDR3 nucleotides: TGCAGTGTCCAGGAGTCCTATAATTCACCCCTCCACTTT. It codes for CSVQESYNSPLHF.

V is TRBV10-3 and J is TRBJ2-2; D uncertain. V was clipped by 6 bases and J by 4 bases, with 6 bases between them. This CDR3 contains 12 residues. Germline V CDR1 and CDR2: ENHRY, SYGVKD. CDR3 sequence reads: CAIRQITGELFF. The CDR3 region has the DNA TGTGCCATCAGACAGATCACCGGGGAGCTGTTTTTT.

Relative to its sample, this clonotype is medium-sized. CDR3 in DNA: TGCGCCAGCAGTTCTACGACCCTACCCTACGAGCAGTACTTC. Amino acids: CASSSTTLPYEQYF. This sequence joins TRBV5-1 and TRBJ2-7; D unclear. The CDR3 sequence is 14 residues long. Germline V gene sequence: CDR1 SGHRS, CDR2 YFSETQ. V shed 5 bases and J shed 2 bases, with 14 bases lying between them.

This clonotype was seen just once. A much bigger clone sits one base away, suggesting this may be a read error. V and J are TRBV27 and TRBJ2-1; D is unclear. The ends were cut back, 6 bases at V and 8 bases at J, with 8 bases in the middle. Germline loops: CDR1 MNHEY, CDR2 SMNVEV (reference sequence). This CDR3 region has 11 residues. DNA of the CDR3: TGTGCCAGCAGGTATGCGGATGAGCAGTTCTTC. Residues: CASRYADEQFF.

This clonotype was observed many times. The rearrangement joins TRBV30 to TRBJ1-1; D is unclear. CDR3 length: 11 residues. Germline V CDR1 and CDR2: GTSNPN, SVGIG (reference sequence). The V end was cut by 2 bases, the J end by 3 bases, with 4 bases between. CDR3 loop: CAWSRDTEAFF. CDR3 DNA: TGTGCCTGGAGTCGTGACACTGAAGCTTTCTTT.

Concerning this clonotype: A read error may explain this, as a much larger clone is one base away. The chain recombines TRBV10-3 with TRBJ2-1, with TRBD2 matching 7 bases. The end of the DNA is better explained by TRBJ2-7, so the J call may be wrong. The CDR3 has 15 residues. The germline V gene has CDR1 ENHRY and CDR2 SYGVKD. Written as DNA, the CDR3 is TGTGCCATCAACAGCCGACTAGCTACCGACAATGAGCAGTACTTC. Its protein product is CAINSRLATDNEQYF.

This clonotype was seen repeatedly, ten times or more. The J gene is TRBJ1-2, the V gene TRBV20-1; D is perhaps TRBD1 (6 bases). Germline assignment: CDR1 DFQATT and CDR2 SNEGSKA (reference sequence). Trimming took 6 bases from V and 5 from J, leaving 16 bases between them. The CDR3 is 13 amino acids. The CDR3 nucleotides are TGCAGTGCGTTTTCGGGGGGCCAGTATGGCTACACCTTC. Encoded protein: CSAFSGGQYGYTF.

The table lists this clonotype with a few counts. The rearrangement joins TRBV30 to TRBJ2-2; no definite D call. Germline V CDR1 and CDR2: GTSNPN, SVGIG (reference sequence). CDR3 size: 16 residues. Trimming shortened V by 1 base and J by 7 bases, and 19 bases separated the two germline ends. The CDR3 region is CAWSGTGPRKGGELFF. In DNA, the CDR3 is TGTGCCTGGAGTGGAACCGGGCCAAGGAAGGGCGGGGAGCTGTTTTTT.